This TCR beta chain stems from a study of vaccination effects on CD4 cells after COVID-19 (dated 2022 in TCRdb). For the study in its entirety: Two doses of either the BNT162b2 or the mRNA-1273 mRNA SARS-CoV-2 vaccine were administered to participants. Pre-vaccine samples were drawn from a couple of convalescent patients 16 days and one week before the first dose, at 142 and 148 days after COVID-19 diagnosis. In both COVID-19 convalescent patients and infection-naive vaccine recipients, the study compared SARS-CoV-2 spike-specific CD4+ TCR repertoires from before mRNA vaccination with those from after it. A total of 10 COVID-19 convalescent patients and a handful of SARS-CoV-2-naive healthy vaccine recipients were included in the full study. The Oncomine TCR Beta short-read assay on an Illumina iSeq 100 was used to sequence cultures from other donors in the study.

In the case of this clone: Which antigen it targets is not known. There are no base qualities to consult, and no much larger clone falls within one base.

Libraries were made using the immunoSEQ multiplex PCR assay. TCR beta CDR3 sequencing was performed on DNA from the cultured, isolated CD4+ T cells. The paper's data handling went like this. Non-productive TCR sequences were removed and reads were trimmed to the CDR3 region, keeping CDR3s of at least 7 amino acids. Antigen-specific clonotypes were identified with the MANAFEST web app by comparing expansion in peptide wells against reference cultures. To be called positive, a clone needed expansion at FDR<0.05 compared with the reference and with all other wells, an odds ratio greater than 5, and a frequency greater than 0.1% in two replicate wells. A clonotype was defined as cross-reactive if the clonotype was significantly expanded both in SARS-CoV-2 spike wells and in at least one common cold coronavirus spike condition. Using the stringdist R package, CDR3 similarity was measured by Levenshtein distance, and unrooted trees were constructed with ape in R 3.6.1. The immuneACCESS repertoire file appears here via TCRdb, limited to in-frame rearrangements. These files lack a portion of the clones; in checked studies, under half of the deficit traces to unresolved V genes, and the cause of the others is not known. The V and J calls and clone size were taken over from that table, and D and trimming were inferred from the DNA. The sample yields about 22,000 clones; more than 70% were counted once. The ten top clones hold roughly 37% of the sample.

Based on the germline V gene, the CDR1 and CDR2 sequences are MNHEY and SVGAGI. Counted from cysteine to phenylalanine, this CDR3 has 14 amino acids. Just the 42-base CDR3 DNA is kept, in frame starting at base 1. V and J are trimmed by 6 bases and 6 bases, and the gene matches miss 10 bases of the junction. In the ViraFEST assay, PBMC were stimulated with viral peptide pools, and TCR sequencing was then used to find antigen-specific CD4+ T cell clonotypes based on their expansion. After more than nine days of culture, CD4+ T cells were isolated with the EasySep CD4+ T cell isolation kit. PCR-confirmed SARS-CoV-2 infection had occurred in convalescent patients between March and December 2020, before the Alpha, Beta and Delta variants emerged in the United States. Each well held around 1.9 million PBMC cultured in IMDM containing about 5.5% human AB serum, 8 to 10 IU/ml IL-2 and gentamicin, along with around 11 ug/ml peptides. On days 3 and 7, half of the culture medium was replaced with fresh IL-2-containing medium. Each peptide stimulation condition was cultured in triplicate wells unless otherwise noted. Using Ficoll-Paque Plus gradient centrifugation, PBMC were separated from whole blood and then either used fresh or cryopreserved at -140C. The QIAamp micro DNA kit was used to extract genomic DNA from the cultured CD4+ T cells.

What the work shows at the level of the full study, not this receptor alone: The study was limited by a small number of convalescent patients and lacked early post-infection timepoints. Marked clonal contraction was observed in both infection-induced and vaccine-induced clones at late post-vaccination timepoints, consistent with waning T cell responses. In convalescent patients, the post-vaccine spike-reactive repertoire consisted mainly of new vaccine-induced clones, largely distinct from infection-induced clones.

This sequence originates from a human donor who had a prior SARS-CoV-2 infection. The chain joins TRBV6-5 to TRBJ2-7; 8 middle bases align to TRBD2. The starting material was CD4+ T cells from PBMCs cultured with a peptide pool, obtained before COVID-19 vaccination. The CDR3 here reads CASRRASGSGEQYF. The DNA reads as follows: TGTGCCAGCAGGCGGGCCAGCGGGAGTGGCGAGCAGTACTTC.